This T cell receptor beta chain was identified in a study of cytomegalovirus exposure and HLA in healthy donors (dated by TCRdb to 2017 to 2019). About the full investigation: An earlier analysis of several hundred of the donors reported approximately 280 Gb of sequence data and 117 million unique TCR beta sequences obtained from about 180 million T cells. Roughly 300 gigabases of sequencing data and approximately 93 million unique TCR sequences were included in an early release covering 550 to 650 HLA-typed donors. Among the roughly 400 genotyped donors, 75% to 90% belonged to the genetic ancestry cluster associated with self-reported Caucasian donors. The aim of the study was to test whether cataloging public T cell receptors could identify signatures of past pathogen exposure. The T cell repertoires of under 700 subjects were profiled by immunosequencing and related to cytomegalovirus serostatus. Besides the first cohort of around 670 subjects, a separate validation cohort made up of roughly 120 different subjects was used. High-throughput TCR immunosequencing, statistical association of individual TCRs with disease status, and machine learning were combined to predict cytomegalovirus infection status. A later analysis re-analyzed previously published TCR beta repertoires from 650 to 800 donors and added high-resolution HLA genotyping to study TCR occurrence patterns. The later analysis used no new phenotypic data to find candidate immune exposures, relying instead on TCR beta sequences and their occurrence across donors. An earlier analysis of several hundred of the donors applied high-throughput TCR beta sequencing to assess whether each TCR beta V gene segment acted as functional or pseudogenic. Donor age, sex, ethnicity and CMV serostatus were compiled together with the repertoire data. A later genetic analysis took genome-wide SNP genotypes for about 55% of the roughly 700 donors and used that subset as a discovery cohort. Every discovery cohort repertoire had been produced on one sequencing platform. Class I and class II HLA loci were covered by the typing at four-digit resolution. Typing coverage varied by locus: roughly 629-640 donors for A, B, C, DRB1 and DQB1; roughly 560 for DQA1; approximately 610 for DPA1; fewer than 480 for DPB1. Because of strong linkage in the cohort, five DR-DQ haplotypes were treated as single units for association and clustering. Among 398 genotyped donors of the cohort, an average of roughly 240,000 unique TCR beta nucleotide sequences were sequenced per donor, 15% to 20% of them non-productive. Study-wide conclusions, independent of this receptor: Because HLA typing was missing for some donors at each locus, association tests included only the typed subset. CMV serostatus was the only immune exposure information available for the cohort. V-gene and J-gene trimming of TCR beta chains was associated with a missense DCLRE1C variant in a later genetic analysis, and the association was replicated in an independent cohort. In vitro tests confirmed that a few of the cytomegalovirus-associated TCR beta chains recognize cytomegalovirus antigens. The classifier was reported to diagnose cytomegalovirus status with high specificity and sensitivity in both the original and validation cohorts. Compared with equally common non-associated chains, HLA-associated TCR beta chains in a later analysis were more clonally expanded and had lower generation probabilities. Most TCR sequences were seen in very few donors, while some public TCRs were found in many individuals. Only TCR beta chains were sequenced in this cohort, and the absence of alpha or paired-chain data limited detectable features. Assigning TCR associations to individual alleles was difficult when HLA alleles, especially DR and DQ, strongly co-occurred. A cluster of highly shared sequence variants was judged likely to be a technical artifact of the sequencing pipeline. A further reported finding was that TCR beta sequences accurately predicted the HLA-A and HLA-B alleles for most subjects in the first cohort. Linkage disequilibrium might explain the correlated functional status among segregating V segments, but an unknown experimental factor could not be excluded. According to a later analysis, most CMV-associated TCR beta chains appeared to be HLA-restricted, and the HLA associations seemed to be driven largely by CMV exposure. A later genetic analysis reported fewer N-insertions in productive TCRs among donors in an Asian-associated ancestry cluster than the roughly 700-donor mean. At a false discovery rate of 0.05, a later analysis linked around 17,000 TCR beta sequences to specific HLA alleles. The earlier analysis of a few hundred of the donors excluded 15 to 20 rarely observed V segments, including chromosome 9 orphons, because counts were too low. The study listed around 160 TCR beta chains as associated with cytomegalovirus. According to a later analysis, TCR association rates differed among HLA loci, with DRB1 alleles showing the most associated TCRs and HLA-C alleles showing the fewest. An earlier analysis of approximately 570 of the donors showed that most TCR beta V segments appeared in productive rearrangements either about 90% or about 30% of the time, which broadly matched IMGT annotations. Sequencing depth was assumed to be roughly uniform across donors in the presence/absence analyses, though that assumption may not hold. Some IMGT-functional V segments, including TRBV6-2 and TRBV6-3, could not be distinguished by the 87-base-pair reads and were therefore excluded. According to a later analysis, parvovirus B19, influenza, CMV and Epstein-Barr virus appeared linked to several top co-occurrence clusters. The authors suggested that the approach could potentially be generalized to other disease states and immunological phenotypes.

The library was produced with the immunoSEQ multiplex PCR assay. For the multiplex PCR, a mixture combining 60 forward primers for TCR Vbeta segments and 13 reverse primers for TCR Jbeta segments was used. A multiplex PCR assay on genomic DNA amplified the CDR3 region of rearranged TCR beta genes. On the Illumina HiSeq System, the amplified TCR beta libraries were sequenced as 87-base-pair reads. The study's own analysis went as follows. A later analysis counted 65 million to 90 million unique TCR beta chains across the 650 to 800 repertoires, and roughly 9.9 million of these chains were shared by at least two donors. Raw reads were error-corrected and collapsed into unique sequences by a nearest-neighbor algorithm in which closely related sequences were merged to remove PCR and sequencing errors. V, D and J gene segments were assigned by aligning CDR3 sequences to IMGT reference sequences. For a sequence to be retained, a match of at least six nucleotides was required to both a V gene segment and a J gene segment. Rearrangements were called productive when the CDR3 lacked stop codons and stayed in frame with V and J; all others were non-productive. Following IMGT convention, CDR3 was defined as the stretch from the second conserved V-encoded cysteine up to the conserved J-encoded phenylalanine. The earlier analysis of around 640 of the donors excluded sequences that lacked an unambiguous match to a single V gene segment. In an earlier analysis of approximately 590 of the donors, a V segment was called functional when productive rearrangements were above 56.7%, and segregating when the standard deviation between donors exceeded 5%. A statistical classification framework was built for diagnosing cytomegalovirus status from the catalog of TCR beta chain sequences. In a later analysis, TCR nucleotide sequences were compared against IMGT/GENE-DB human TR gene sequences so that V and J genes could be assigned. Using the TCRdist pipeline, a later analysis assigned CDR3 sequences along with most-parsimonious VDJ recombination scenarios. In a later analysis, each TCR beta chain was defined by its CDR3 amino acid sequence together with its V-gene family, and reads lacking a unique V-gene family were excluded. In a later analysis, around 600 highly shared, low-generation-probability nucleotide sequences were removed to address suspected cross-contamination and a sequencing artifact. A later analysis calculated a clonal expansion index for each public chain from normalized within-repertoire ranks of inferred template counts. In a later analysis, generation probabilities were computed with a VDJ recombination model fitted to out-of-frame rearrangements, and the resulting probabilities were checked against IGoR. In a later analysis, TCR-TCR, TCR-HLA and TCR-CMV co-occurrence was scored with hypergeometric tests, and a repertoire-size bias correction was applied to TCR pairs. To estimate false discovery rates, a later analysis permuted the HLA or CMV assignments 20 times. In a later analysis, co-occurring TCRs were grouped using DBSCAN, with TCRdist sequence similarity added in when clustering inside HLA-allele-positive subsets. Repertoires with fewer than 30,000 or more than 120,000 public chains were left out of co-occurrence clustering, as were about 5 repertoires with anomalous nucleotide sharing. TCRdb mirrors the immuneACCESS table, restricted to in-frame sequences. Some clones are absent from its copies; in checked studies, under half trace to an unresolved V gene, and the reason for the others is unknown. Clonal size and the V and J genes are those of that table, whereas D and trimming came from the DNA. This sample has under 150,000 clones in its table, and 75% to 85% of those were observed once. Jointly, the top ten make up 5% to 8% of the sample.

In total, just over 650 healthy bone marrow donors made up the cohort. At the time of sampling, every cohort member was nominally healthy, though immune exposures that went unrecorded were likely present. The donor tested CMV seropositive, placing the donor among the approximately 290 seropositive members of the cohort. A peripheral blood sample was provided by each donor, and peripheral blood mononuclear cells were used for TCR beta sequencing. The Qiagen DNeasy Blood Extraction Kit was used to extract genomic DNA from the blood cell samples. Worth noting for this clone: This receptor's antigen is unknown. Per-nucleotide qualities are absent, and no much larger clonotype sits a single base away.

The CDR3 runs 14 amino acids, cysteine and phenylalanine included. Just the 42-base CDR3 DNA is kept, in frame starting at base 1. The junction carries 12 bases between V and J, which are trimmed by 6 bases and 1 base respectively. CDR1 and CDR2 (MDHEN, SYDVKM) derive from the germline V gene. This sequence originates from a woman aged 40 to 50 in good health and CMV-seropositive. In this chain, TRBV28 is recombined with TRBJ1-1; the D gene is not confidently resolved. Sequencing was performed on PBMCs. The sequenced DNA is TGTGCCAGCAGCAACCAGAGGGCGAACACTGAAGCTTTCTTT. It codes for CASSNQRANTEAFF.